The source of this TCR beta chain is a study of naive and memory T cell subsets. This clonotype was detected ten times or more. The antigen is unknown. General study results and limits: A few larger clonotypes appeared in naive repertoires, especially CD8, possibly memory cells re-expressing CD45RA.

The CDR3 sequence is 13 residues long. From germline, CDR1 is MNHEY and CDR2 SMNVEV (reference sequence). Trimming took 0 bases from V and 2 from J, leaving 5 bases between them. Two oligonucleotides, mixed equimolar, formed the beta constant-region primer covering TRBC1 and TRBC2. Nested alpha and beta constant-region primers with the SP2 primer drove four PCR rounds on ligated cDNA. TCRdb reprocessed the UMI-ligation and nested PCR reads via MiXCR and lists one record per CDR3 protein. This table has roughly 140,000 distinct CDR3 sequences, 15% to 25% appearing once. The receptor was isolated from a human donor in good health. This chain links TRBV27 with TRBJ2-7; D call uncertain. Sample: naive CD8+ T cells from blood. CDR3 bases: TGTGCCAGCAGTTTATCCGGGCCCTACGAGCAGTACTTC. Its translation is CASSLSGPYEQYF.